The clone carrying this T cell receptor beta chain showed up just a few times. Its antigen is as yet unknown. The sample comes from a study of CD8+ T cells in alopecia areata. Looking at the study overall: Treated patients were given 5 to 10 mg oral tofacitinib twice daily.

Overall study findings and caveats: Sequencing of scalp tissue also captures the resident alphabeta T cells of normal skin. TCRs were shared less clearly across patients than in mice, possibly for HLA-related reasons.

Samples from alopecia areata patients were lesional scalp punch biopsies and peripheral blood. This CDR3 has 17 residues. CDR1 and CDR2 (germline): SGHRS, YFSETQ. The germline V and J ends were trimmed by 2 bases and 1 base, with 18 bases remaining between them. Extraction of RNA preceded its reverse transcription into cDNA, which served as the sequencing template. Measured with immunoSEQ multiplex PCR; TCRdb has only the in-frame clones, and not every one. The sample consists of 160,000 or so clones, around 55% of them appearing once. This specimen was CD8+ T cells sorted from blood, taken at week 0. The J gene is TRBJ1-1, the V gene TRBV5-1; D might be TRBD1 (6 bases). This TCR was sampled from a human donor with alopecia areata. DNA of the CDR3: TGCGCCAGCAGCTTAAATGACAGGCGGTACCGGAACACTGAAGCTTTCTTT. It yields the protein CASSLNDRRYRNTEAFF.